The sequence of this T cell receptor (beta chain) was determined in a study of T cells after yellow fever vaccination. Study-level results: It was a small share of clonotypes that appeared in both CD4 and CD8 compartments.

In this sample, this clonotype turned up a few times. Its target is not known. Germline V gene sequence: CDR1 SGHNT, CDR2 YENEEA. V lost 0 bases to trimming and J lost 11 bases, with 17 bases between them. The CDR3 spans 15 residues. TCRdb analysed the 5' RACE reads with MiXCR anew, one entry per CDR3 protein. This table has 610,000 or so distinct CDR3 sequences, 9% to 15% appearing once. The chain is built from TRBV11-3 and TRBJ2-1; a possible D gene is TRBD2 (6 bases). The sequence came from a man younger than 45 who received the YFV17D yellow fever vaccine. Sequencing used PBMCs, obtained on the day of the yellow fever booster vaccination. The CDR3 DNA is TGTGCCAGCAGCTTAGACACCGGTAGCGGAACGAAGCAGTTCTTC. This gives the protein CASSLDTGSGTKQFF.